A single sample is the source of the 20 T cell receptor beta chains below, sequenced in a study of OX40 agonist ivuxolimab in advanced cancers. Data came from immunoSEQ multiplex PCR; TCRdb stores just in-frame clones and leaves some out. The sample consists of about 26,000 clones, 76% of them appearing once. The sample was CD4+ or CD8+ T cells sorted from blood, taken in a trial of the OX40 agonist ivuxolimab. The receptors shown here come from an adult with an advanced solid tumor such as melanoma, head and neck, liver or kidney cancer.

The chain couples TRBV5-1 to TRBJ2-2; D unresolved. The CDR3 consists of 16 residues. Trimming removed 2 bases from V and 1 base from J, with 12 bases in between. Germline-derived CDR1 and CDR2 are SGHRS and YFSETQ. In nucleotides, the CDR3 is TGCGCCAGCAGCTTTTTACGCGAAGTGAACACCGGGGAGCTGTTTTTT. Translating it yields CASSFLREVNTGELFF.

This clone occurred a few times. The gene calls are TRBV7-9 and TRBJ1-1, with unresolved D. The ends were cut back, 1 base at V and 10 bases at J, with 7 bases in the middle. This CDR3 comprises 11 residues. Germline V lookup: CDR1 SEHNR, CDR2 FQNEAQ (reference sequence). The CDR3 sequence: CASSLVAGAFF. In nucleotides, the CDR3 is TGTGCCAGCAGCTTAGTGGCCGGAGCTTTCTTT.

This rearrangement joins TRBV6-1 to TRBJ2-5; maybe TRBD1 (6 bases). The V gene's germline CDR1 is MNHNS and CDR2 SASEGT. The CDR3 has 17 amino acids. V was shortened by 2 bases and J by 5 bases, with 21 bases between the two germline ends. The CDR3 coding sequence is TGTGCCAGCAGTGAAAAGGGGGTTTGGGGGTGGATGGAGACCCAGTACTTC. It is translated as CASSEKGVWGWMETQYF.

This clone has more than one count but fewer than ten. This rearrangement joins TRBV7-9 to TRBJ2-7; D is unresolved. Germline V gene lookup returns CDR1 SEHNR and CDR2 FQNEAQ (reference sequence). CDR3 size: 11 residues. V was trimmed by 4 bases and J by 6 bases, leaving 7 bases between them. The CDR3 here is CASSSSFEQYF. The CDR3, as DNA: TGTGCCAGCAGCTCCTCTTTCGAGCAGTACTTC.

This clone showed up just a few times. Written as DNA, the CDR3 is TGTGCCAGCAGTTTTTGGGGCGGGGATACGCAGTATTTT. Its translation: CASSFWGGDTQYF. This rearrangement joins TRBV6-5 to TRBJ2-3; D possibly matches TRBD1 or TRBD2 (5 bases each). V lost 4 bases, J lost 6 bases, and 11 bases lay in between. The CDR3 is 13 residues long. Germline V gene sequence: CDR1 MNHEY, CDR2 SVGAGI.

The chain has TRBV5-4 and TRBJ1-3; D gene uncertain. Trimming took off 0 bases at V and 0 bases at J, with 10 bases between the two ends. This CDR3 has 16 residues. From germline, CDR1 is SGHNT and CDR2 YYREEE (reference sequence). The chain's CDR3 is CASSLAEGNSGNTIYF. Here the CDR3 DNA reads TGTGCCAGCAGCTTGGCAGAGGGCAACTCTGGAAACACCATATATTTT.

The V call is TRBV30, the J call TRBJ1-5, with a weak D call TRBD1 (6 bases). V lost 3 bases to trimming and J lost 5 bases, with 14 bases between them. This CDR3 has 14 amino acids. In germline, CDR1 is GTSNPN, CDR2 SVGIG (reference sequence). The CDR3 loop reads CAWRPGAPDQPQHF. CDR3 coding DNA: TGTGCCTGGAGGCCAGGGGCGCCGGATCAGCCCCAGCATTTT.

This chain uses TRBV7-9 with TRBJ1-2; no definite D call. Germline loops: CDR1 SEHNR, CDR2 FQNEAQ (reference sequence). This CDR3 is built from 11 residues. Trimming cost V 2 bases and J 6 bases, with 4 bases left between them. The CDR3 nucleotides read TGTGCCAGCAGCTTATTGGATGGCTACACCTTC. It is translated as CASSLLDGYTF. Using reference TRBV7-9 and TRBJ1-2 for the parts outside the CDR3, the full variable domain is DTGVSQNPRHKITKRGQNVTFRCDPISEHNRLYWYRQTLGQGPEFLTYFQNEAQLEKSRLLSDRFSAERPKGSFSTLEIQRTEQGDSAMYLCASSLLDGYTFGSGTRLTVV.

Concerning this clone itself: Other DNA sequences in this sample translate to the same CDR3. This chain joins TRBV13 and TRBJ1-6; D unclear. The germline V gene encodes CDR1 PRHDT and CDR2 FYEKMQ (reference sequence). The CDR3 is made up of 17 amino acids. V was trimmed by 0 bases and J by 0 bases, leaving 9 bases between them. The CDR3 DNA reads TGTGCCAGCAGCTTAGGTCCGGGGAGCTCCTATAATTCACCCCTCCACTTT. The encoded protein is CASSLGPGSSYNSPLHF.

The chain couples TRBV18 to TRBJ2-3; D may be TRBD1 or TRBD2 (6 bases each). Germline CDR1 is KGHSH and CDR2 is LQKENI. The CDR3 covers 16 residues. Between the trimmed V and J ends, which lost 3 bases and 0 bases, there was a span of 13 bases. The CDR3 loop is CASSPVGGPSTDTQYF. CDR3 sequence (DNA): TGTGCCAGCTCACCGGTTGGGGGGCCTAGCACAGATACGCAGTATTTT.

The J gene is TRBJ1-2, the V gene TRBV28; TRBD1 agrees at 7 bases. This CDR3 has 16 amino acids. The J segment lost 0 bases and the V segment lost 4 bases, leaving 8 bases of the junction unmatched. CDR1 and CDR2 (germline): MDHEN, SYDVKM. CDR3 loop: CASSSPAGGSNYGYTF. The DNA of the CDR3 is TGTGCCAGCAGTTCTCCCGCAGGGGGATCTAACTATGGCTACACCTTC.

This clone ranks as medium-sized. This sequence joins TRBV7-8 and TRBJ1-1; D remains ambiguous. With 8 bases removed from V and 3 bases from J, the gap between germline ends came to 10 bases. The CDR3 runs 12 residues. Germline V gene data show CDR1 as SGHVS and CDR2 as FQNEAQ. DNA of the CDR3: TGTGCCAGCGGAAGACGGGACACTGAAGCTTTCTTT. Amino acid sequence: CASGRRDTEAFF.

V and J are TRBV6-6 and TRBJ2-7, with D possibly being TRBD1 (5 bases). This CDR3 comprises 13 residues. The germline V gene has CDR1 MNHNY and CDR2 SVGAGI (reference sequence). V lost 7 bases and J lost 4, with 14 bases in between. The CDR3: CASIDSRNYEQYF. The CDR3 DNA reads as TGTGCCAGCATCGACAGTAGGAATTACGAGCAGTACTTC.

A few counts support this clone. This chain uses TRBV10-3 with TRBJ2-7, with D possibly being TRBD1 or TRBD2 (5 bases each). The ends were cut back, 6 bases at V and 0 bases at J, with 9 bases in the middle. CDR3 length: 13 amino acids. Germline V gives CDR1 ENHRY, CDR2 SYGVKD. CDR3 sequence (DNA): TGTGCCATCAGGGGACGGCTCTCCTACGAGCAGTACTTC. This codes for CAIRGRLSYEQYF.

The chain links TRBV7-9 to TRBJ2-7; 10 nucleotides agree with TRBD2. The germline V gene encodes CDR1 SEHNR and CDR2 FQNEAQ (reference sequence). Trimming removed 1 base from V and 0 bases from J; junction bases left unmatched: 9. This CDR3 comprises 18 residues. The CDR3 DNA follows: TGTGCCAGCAGCTTAGGCTTAGCGGGGGGTAGGAGCTCCTACGAGCAGTACTTC. It specifies CASSLGLAGGRSSYEQYF.

The chain recombines TRBV5-4 with TRBJ1-2, with 12 nucleotides matching TRBD1. J gave up 4 bases and V 5 bases, and 15 bases lay outside the gene matches. CDR3 length equals 18 residues. The germline CDR1 and CDR2 sequences are SGHNT and YYREEE (reference sequence). The CDR3 sequence is CASSLPGQGARFSYGYTF. The CDR3 DNA sequence: TGTGCCAGCAGTTTACCGGGACAGGGGGCTAGGTTCAGCTATGGCTACACCTTC.

The genes are TRBV2 and TRBJ2-7; D not resolved. Trimming took 7 bases from V and 6 from J, leaving 10 bases between them. The CDR3 extends over 11 amino acids. CDR1 and CDR2 (germline): SNHLY, FYNNEI. DNA of the CDR3: TGTGCCAGCATCGAGTATCGCGAGCAGTACTTC. This sequence encodes CASIEYREQYF.

This chain joins TRBV11-2 and TRBJ2-2; D gene ambiguous. CDR1 SGHAT and CDR2 FQNNGV come from the germline V gene. The CDR3 contains 14 residues. Deletions cut 5 bases from V and 7 bases from J, with 14 bases between. The CDR3 sequence: CASSPVIGYGELFF. CDR3 in DNA: TGTGCCAGCAGCCCCGTGATTGGGTACGGGGAGCTGTTTTTT.

The V call is TRBV25-1, the J call TRBJ2-5; D may correspond to TRBD1 or TRBD2 (6 bases each). V was cut by 2 bases and J by 9 bases, with 16 bases left in between. Germline V gene sequence: CDR1 MGHDK, CDR2 SYGVNS. CDR3 length: 14 amino acids. CDR3 loop: CASSEDESRGPQYF. The CDR3 DNA sequence: TGTGCCAGCAGTGAAGACGAATCCCGGGGGCCCCAGTACTTC.

The chain uses TRBV7-9 and TRBJ1-5; no clear D gene. Germline V gene sequence: CDR1 SEHNR, CDR2 FQNEAQ (reference sequence). V was clipped by 1 base and J by 0 bases, with 10 bases between them. The CDR3 runs to 16 residues. The CDR3 sequence: CASSLGRDNSNQPQHF. DNA of the CDR3: TGTGCCAGCAGCTTAGGCCGAGATAATAGCAATCAGCCCCAGCATTTT.